The 5 T cell receptor beta chains given below trace back to one sample, sequenced in a study of blood T cell repertoires in COVID-19. The method was immunoSEQ multiplex PCR; TCRdb's version includes in-frame clones alone and lacks a portion of them. The data hold around 290,000 clones, with 88% observed a single time. The sample consisted of PBMCs or T cells enriched from blood (not recorded which). Every receptor here comes from a woman aged 60-75 years in a cohort exposed to, infected with or recovered from COVID-19 (not recorded which).

This chain joins TRBV9 and TRBJ1-2; no clear D. V was shortened by 4 bases and J by 8 bases, with 15 bases between the two germline ends. Looked up from germline, CDR1 is SGDLS and CDR2 is YYNGEE. This CDR3 is built from 13 residues. Here the CDR3 DNA reads TGTGCCAGCAGCCCCCAGACGGGGTGGGGCTACACCTTC. Residues: CASSPQTGWGYTF.

This sequence joins TRBV14 and TRBJ1-3; D is unresolved. V lost 1 base, J lost 1 base, and 11 bases lay in between. Per the germline V gene, CDR1 is SGHDN and CDR2 is FVKESK. The CDR3 has 16 amino acids. CDR3 coding DNA: TGTGCCAGCAGCCAAGGCTCAGGAAGATCTGGAAACACCATATATTTT. Residues: CASSQGSGRSGNTIYF.

The CDR3 nucleotides are TGTGCCAGCAGCAACCCGGGACAGGGAGGGGCTGAAGCTTTCTTT. It specifies CASSNPGQGGAEAFF. J is TRBJ1-1 and V is TRBV2, with TRBD1 matching over 9 bases. This CDR3 has 15 residues. Trimming cost V 6 bases and J 6 bases; bases outside gene matches: 11. Germline V gives CDR1 SNHLY, CDR2 FYNNEI.

The chain uses TRBV27 and TRBJ2-1; TRBD2 agrees at 12 bases. The junction had 1 base not matched to a gene; V was cut back by 2 bases and J by 2 bases. From germline, CDR1 is MNHEY and CDR2 SMNVEV (reference sequence). This CDR3 is built from 16 residues. CDR3 sequence reads: CASSLRTSGTYNEQFF. The DNA for the CDR3 is TGTGCCAGCAGTTTACGGACTAGCGGGACCTACAATGAGCAGTTCTTC.

The rearrangement links TRBV6-2 or TRBV6-3 to TRBJ1-2, with D possibly matching TRBD1 (6 bases). Trimming shortened V by 5 bases and J by 0 bases, and 16 bases separated the two germline ends. Germline CDR1 reads MNHEY; CDR2 reads SVGEGT. The CDR3 is 16 amino acids. The CDR3: CASSKWTRGSNYGYTF. DNA of the CDR3: TGTGCCAGCAGTAAGTGGACCAGGGGTTCTAACTATGGCTACACCTTC.